Shown below are 7 T cell receptor beta chains from a single sample sequenced in a study of T cell responses to AZD1222 COVID-19 vaccine. Repertoires were generated with immunoSEQ multiplex PCR, while TCRdb's copy carries only in-frame clones and drops some. The sample shows 140,000 or so clones, approximately 89% of them seen only once. Sequencing used peripheral blood, obtained on day 0 of AZD1222 vaccination. The receptors here all came from an adult in good health.

This chain connects TRBV7-9 to TRBJ1-1; D gene uncertain. The germline gives CDR1 SEHNR, CDR2 FQNEAQ (reference sequence). The CDR3 length is 13 residues. V lost 1 base to trimming and J lost 10 bases, with 13 bases between them. For the CDR3, the DNA is TGTGCCAGCAGCTTAGGATCGGGTGGTCTAGCTTTCTTT. It yields the protein CASSLGSGGLAFF.

This clone was observed a handful of times. The chain is built from TRBV7-8 and TRBJ2-5; D is undetermined. This CDR3 spans 12 amino acids. V lost 3 bases, J lost 3 bases, and 5 bases lay in between. The germline CDR1 and CDR2 sequences are SGHVS and FQNEAQ. This CDR3 reads CASSLTEETQYF. CDR3 DNA: TGTGCCAGCAGCTTGACGGAAGAGACCCAGTACTTC.

This clone was found a few times. This sample includes further DNA sequences coding for the same CDR3. The chain couples TRBV5-1 to TRBJ2-5; D not certain. The CDR3 length is 11 residues. Germline CDR1 reads SGHRS; CDR2 reads YFSETQ. Between the trimmed V and J ends, which lost 1 base and 2 bases, there was a span of 0 bases. The CDR3 bases are TGCGCCAGCAGCTTGCAAGAGACCCAGTACTTC. It specifies CASSLQETQYF.

The V and J genes are TRBV6-5 and TRBJ1-1; 7 bases align to TRBD1. This CDR3 has 14 residues. The V gene's germline CDR1 is MNHEY and CDR2 SVGAGI. With 7 bases clipped from V and 3 bases from J, the junction kept 8 bases outside the gene matches. This CDR3 is CASKPGGGYTEAFF. As DNA, the CDR3 is TGTGCCAGCAAACCAGGGGGGGGCTACACTGAAGCTTTCTTT.

This clone was detected only a few times. The chain links TRBV9 to TRBJ2-2; D possibly matches TRBD1 or TRBD2 (5 bases each). Germline lookup yields CDR1 SGDLS and CDR2 YYNGEE. V lost 3 bases and J 6 bases, leaving 18 bases between the germline ends. The CDR3 sequence is 16 residues long. CDR3 sequence reads: CASSGGKGRPAGELFF. As DNA, the CDR3 is TGTGCCAGCAGCGGGGGGAAGGGCCGTCCTGCCGGGGAGCTGTTTTTT.

This chain uses TRBV5-4 with TRBJ2-3; no clear D gene. V gave up 4 bases and J gave up 6 bases, with 24 bases separating them. The germline CDR1 and CDR2 sequences are SGHNT and YYREEE (reference sequence). There are 17 residues in the CDR3. DNA for the CDR3: TGTGCCAGCAGCCTAGGGCCCCCCGCACCTAAATTGGATACGCAGTATTTT. Its translation is CASSLGPPAPKLDTQYF. The variable domain in full, with the rest retrieved from reference TRBV5-4 and TRBJ2-3, is ETGVTQSPTHLIKTRGQQVTLRCSSQSGHNTVSWYQQALGQGPQFIFQYYREEENGRGNFPPRFSGLQFPNYSSELNVNALELDDSALYLCASSLGPPAPKLDTQYFGPGTRLTVL.

The V and J genes are TRBV3-1 (or the pseudogene TRBV3-2) and TRBJ2-4, with D possibly called TRBD1 or TRBD2 (5 bases each). Trimming shortened V by 1 base and J by 0 bases, and 10 bases separated the two germline ends. The germline V gene encodes CDR1 LGHDT and CDR2 YNNKEL (reference sequence). This CDR3 contains 16 residues. Here the CDR3 DNA reads TGTGCCAGCAGCCAAGGGGGACCAAGAGCCAAAAACATTCAGTACTTC. The encoded protein is CASSQGGPRAKNIQYF.